This T cell receptor beta chain was observed in a study of Ad26.COV2.S vaccination and SARS-CoV-2 variants. The sample's treatment: 15 to 20 received Ad26.COV2.S at low or high dose, single or two shots; 5 received placebo; per-sample allocation not given. Sampling took place 63 days after the first vaccine or placebo injection. Built on an Ad26 vector, the vaccine expressed Wuhan-strain SARS-CoV-2 spike. Assay: immunoSEQ multiplex PCR; the TCRdb copy retains only in-frame clones and omits some. The sample carries about 350,000 clones, roughly 85% recorded once. Germline CDR1 is MNHNS and CDR2 is SASEGT. V shed 1 base, J shed 3 bases, and the junction held 12 bases outside the gene matches. CDR3 length: 19 amino acids.

The chain employs TRBV6-1 and TRBJ2-3, with TRBD1 matching over 11 bases. The sequenced sample was peripheral blood, obtained in a trial of Ad26.COV2.S vaccine versus placebo. The receptor was derived from a person between 18 and 65 years old who received the Ad26.COV2.S COVID-19 vaccine or a placebo. The CDR3 DNA follows: TGTGCCAGCAGTGAAGAGTATCTCCGGGACAGGGGGGAGACAGATACGCAGTATTTT. Its translation: CASSEEYLRDRGETDTQYF.